This TCR beta chain stems from a study of T cell clones after liver transplantation. Study details: TCRbeta sequencing after a pre-transplant mixed lymphocyte reaction identified graft-donor-reactive clones, later tracked in post-transplant blood. General study findings and limits: These preliminary findings come from unstandardized post-transplant sampling times. In a couple of subjects, few donor cells limited the measurable donor-reactive repertoire.

Only in-frame clones appear in the TCRdb table, and some are missing; sequencing was by immunoSEQ multiplex PCR. The table includes roughly 51,000 clones, 65% to 80% detected once. The CDR3 spans 14 residues. CDR1 is MNHNY and CDR2 is SVGAGI in the germline V gene (reference sequence). Trimming took 0 bases from V and 8 from J, leaving 11 bases between them. Of note for this clone: Its antigen is not known.

Sample: CD4+ T cells from blood, taken less than 70 months after liver transplant. V and J are TRBV6-6 and TRBJ2-4, with D maybe TRBD2 (5 bases). This receptor was identified in a human patient who received a liver transplant. The graft donor may have contributed some T cells. In nucleotides, the CDR3 is TGTGCCAGCAGTTACTCGACCAAAGCGGACATTCAGTACTTC. Translating gives CASSYSTKADIQYF.